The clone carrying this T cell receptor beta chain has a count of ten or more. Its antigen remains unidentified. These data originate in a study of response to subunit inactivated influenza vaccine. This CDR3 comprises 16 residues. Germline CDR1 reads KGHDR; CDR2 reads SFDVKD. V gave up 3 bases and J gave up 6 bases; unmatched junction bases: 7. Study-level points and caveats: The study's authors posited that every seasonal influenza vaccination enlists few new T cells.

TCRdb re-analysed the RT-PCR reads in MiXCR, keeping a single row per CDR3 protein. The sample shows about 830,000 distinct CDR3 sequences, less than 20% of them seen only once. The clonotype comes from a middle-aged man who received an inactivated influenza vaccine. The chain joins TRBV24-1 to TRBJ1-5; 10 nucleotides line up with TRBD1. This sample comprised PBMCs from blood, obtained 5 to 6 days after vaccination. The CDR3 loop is CATSDPRQGAIQPQHF. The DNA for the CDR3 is TGTGCCACCAGTGATCCTCGACAGGGGGCCATTCAGCCCCAGCATTTT.